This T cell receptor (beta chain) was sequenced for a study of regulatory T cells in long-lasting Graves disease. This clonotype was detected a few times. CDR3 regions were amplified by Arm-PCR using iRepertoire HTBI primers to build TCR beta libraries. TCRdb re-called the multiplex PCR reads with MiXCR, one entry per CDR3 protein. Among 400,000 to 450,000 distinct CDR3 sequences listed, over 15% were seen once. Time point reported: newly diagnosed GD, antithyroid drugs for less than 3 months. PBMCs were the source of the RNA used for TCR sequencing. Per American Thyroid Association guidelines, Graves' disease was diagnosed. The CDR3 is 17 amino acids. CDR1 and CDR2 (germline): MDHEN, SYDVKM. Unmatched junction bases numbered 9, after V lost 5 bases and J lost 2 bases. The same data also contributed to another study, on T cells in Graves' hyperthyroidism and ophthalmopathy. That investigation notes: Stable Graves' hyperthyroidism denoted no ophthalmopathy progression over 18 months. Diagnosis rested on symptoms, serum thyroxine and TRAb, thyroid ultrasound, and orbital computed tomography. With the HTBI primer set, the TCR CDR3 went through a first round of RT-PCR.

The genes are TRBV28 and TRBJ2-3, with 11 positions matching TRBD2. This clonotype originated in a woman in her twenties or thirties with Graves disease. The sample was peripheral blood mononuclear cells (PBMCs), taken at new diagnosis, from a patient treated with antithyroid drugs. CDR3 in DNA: TGTGCCAGCAGTCGCCCCGGGACTAGCGGACTCACAGATACGCAGTATTTT. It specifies CASSRPGTSGLTDTQYF.